This section outlines one T cell receptor beta chain sequence together with its context. This clonotype was seen a handful of times. This receptor's antigen is unknown. No base-level quality is on record; no much larger clone is a single base apart. The library relied on 5' RACE. Sequenced on an Illumina HiSeq 2500. A second PCR of roughly 7 to 11 cycles was performed with a sample-barcoded 5' primer and a J-beta primer mix. A unique molecular identifier was introduced onto each TCR beta cDNA molecule by a template-switch 5' adaptor carrying 12 random nucleotides. At least 2.5 million CDR3-containing paired-end reads were obtained from each sample. First-strand cDNA was synthesized from all RNA with the Mint cDNA synthesis kit, primed by a TRBC-specific oligonucleotide. Following uracil-DNA glycosylase treatment, all cDNA underwent a first 18-cycle PCR with the universal primers M1SS and BC2_uni_R. As for the original processing: For normalization, 1 million high-quality reads, each with a distinct molecular identifier, were randomly selected from each sample. Instead of being binned into consensus sequences, reads that shared molecular identifiers were thrown out. MiTCR, set to a Q25 quality threshold and the strictest error-elimination algorithm, was used for CDR3 identification, clonotype clustering and error correction. A nonparametric unseen species model with Euler transformation was used to estimate lower-bound total TCR beta diversity. The public reads were reprocessed in TCRdb via fastp at Q25 and MiXCR, keeping in-frame beta chains. All rows with the same CDR3 protein become a single entry with the most common DNA and genes. Clone size and V and J calls follow TCRdb, not the original study. This sample lists 380,000 or so distinct CDR3 sequences; about half were detected once. The top ten hold under 60% of the sample.

The record originates from a study of blood T cells in healthy people across ages (dated by TCRdb to the mid-2010s). With respect to the entire study: In model experiments, template switching captured roughly one uniquely barcoded TCR beta cDNA molecule for every two T cells. Age-related changes in TCR beta repertoire diversity were measured in the study by deep sequencing normalized with unique cDNA molecular identifiers. Donors were grouped into four age groups: young (average roughly 15 years), middle-aged (39), aged (62) and long-lived (less than 85). Donors of different ages were randomly distributed across sequencing lanes to avoid experimental bias. Using the same blood draw, the study looked at two additional independent replicas of 1 million unique cDNA reads for two donors, one aged 18 to 30 and the other aged 80 or older.

From cysteine to phenylalanine, the CDR3 is 14 amino acids long. Only the CDR3 part of the read is kept: 42 bases, read in frame from the first base. From the germline V gene (reference sequence), CDR1 is DFQATT and CDR2 is SNEGSKA. Trimming takes 6 bases from V and 4 bases from J, and the germline ends sit 17 bases apart. Donors were 39 systemically healthy Caucasian individuals from Russia aged roughly 6 to 95 years. Ten milliliters of peripheral blood were drawn from each donor into EDTA-treated Vacutainer tubes. Ficoll-Paque density-gradient centrifugation was used to isolate PBMCs, with at least 6.5 million per sample. Total RNA, at least 6 micrograms per sample, was extracted from PBMCs with Trizol reagent. Naive CD45RAhigh/CD27high T cell percentages were measured by flow cytometry on a PBMC aliquot from every donor. The study at large found these results: Because the CMV infection status of the donors was unknown, age-related changes in expanded clonotypes may potentially have been confounded. Total diversity estimates from one million sequenced T cells were considered lower bounds and underestimates. Bulk unsorted PBMC profiling prevented conclusive comparison of naive and antigen-experienced compartments. The long-lived group showed more naive CD4+ T cells, fewer expanded clones and increased TCR diversity than the aged group, suggesting age selection. Observed TCR beta diversity per million T cells fell roughly linearly with age, and a significant reduction was already apparent by age approximately 40. Observed TCR beta diversity correlated strongly with the percentage of naive T cells measured by flow cytometry.

The chain employs TRBV20-1 and TRBJ2-3; perhaps TRBD2 is the D gene, with 6 bases matching. The receptor comes from a man between 60 and 75 years old in good health. The sample taken for sequencing was blood. The DNA sequence is given as TGCAGTGCCCCATGGGGAGGAGCCTCAGATACGCAGTATTTT. Translation gives CSAPWGGASDTQYF.